The present T cell receptor (beta chain) was sequenced within a study of cytomegalovirus exposure and HLA in healthy donors. Trimming pared 5 bases from V and 0 bases from J, leaving 17 bases between. The CDR3 runs to 17 residues. Germline V gives CDR1 SNHLY, CDR2 FYNNEI. The PCR contained 60 Vbeta and 13 Jbeta primers. This table comes from immunoSEQ multiplex PCR, and its TCRdb copy is limited to in-frame clones, with some not included. The profile covers about 170,000 clones, with approximately 72% appearing a single time and less than 2.5% taken by the ten largest. V usage is TRBV2 and J usage is TRBJ1-3, with no clear D. The sequence derives from a human donor in good health. Sequenced: PBMCs. CDR3 amino acids: CASSINLGRASGNTIYF. The DNA for the CDR3 is TGTGCCAGCAGTATTAACTTGGGGAGGGCCTCTGGAAACACCATATATTTT.